This T cell receptor (beta chain) was identified during a study of T-cell memory formation after mild COVID-19. In the study overall: TCR clusters were mostly donor specific. Study results and limitations: Clones that contracted clustered mainly in CM and EM if CD4+ and in EMRA if CD8+. Prior to infection, memory already included some responding clones, suggesting cross-reactive memory joined.

Trimming took 4 bases from V and 0 from J, leaving 16 bases between them. The CDR3 is 16 amino acids. The V gene's germline CDR1 is SGHDT and CDR2 YYEEEE. MiXCR, run by TCRdb on the 5' RACE reads, gives a single entry per CDR3 protein. The sample consists of roughly 450,000 distinct CDR3 sequences, roughly 18% of them appearing once. This clonotype was seen only a few times. Antigen: not known. The sample was PBMCs or a T cell subset sorted from them (not recorded which). The rearrangement links TRBV5-6 to TRBJ2-5; tentative D call: TRBD2 (6 bases). The sequence came from a man younger than 35 who had mild COVID-19 (a few samples of this study predate the infection). Cell type and time point are not known. The CDR3, as DNA: TGTGCCAGCAGCCCTCTCGTGGGACTTGACCAAGAGACCCAGTACTTC. Amino acid sequence: CASSPLVGLDQETQYF.